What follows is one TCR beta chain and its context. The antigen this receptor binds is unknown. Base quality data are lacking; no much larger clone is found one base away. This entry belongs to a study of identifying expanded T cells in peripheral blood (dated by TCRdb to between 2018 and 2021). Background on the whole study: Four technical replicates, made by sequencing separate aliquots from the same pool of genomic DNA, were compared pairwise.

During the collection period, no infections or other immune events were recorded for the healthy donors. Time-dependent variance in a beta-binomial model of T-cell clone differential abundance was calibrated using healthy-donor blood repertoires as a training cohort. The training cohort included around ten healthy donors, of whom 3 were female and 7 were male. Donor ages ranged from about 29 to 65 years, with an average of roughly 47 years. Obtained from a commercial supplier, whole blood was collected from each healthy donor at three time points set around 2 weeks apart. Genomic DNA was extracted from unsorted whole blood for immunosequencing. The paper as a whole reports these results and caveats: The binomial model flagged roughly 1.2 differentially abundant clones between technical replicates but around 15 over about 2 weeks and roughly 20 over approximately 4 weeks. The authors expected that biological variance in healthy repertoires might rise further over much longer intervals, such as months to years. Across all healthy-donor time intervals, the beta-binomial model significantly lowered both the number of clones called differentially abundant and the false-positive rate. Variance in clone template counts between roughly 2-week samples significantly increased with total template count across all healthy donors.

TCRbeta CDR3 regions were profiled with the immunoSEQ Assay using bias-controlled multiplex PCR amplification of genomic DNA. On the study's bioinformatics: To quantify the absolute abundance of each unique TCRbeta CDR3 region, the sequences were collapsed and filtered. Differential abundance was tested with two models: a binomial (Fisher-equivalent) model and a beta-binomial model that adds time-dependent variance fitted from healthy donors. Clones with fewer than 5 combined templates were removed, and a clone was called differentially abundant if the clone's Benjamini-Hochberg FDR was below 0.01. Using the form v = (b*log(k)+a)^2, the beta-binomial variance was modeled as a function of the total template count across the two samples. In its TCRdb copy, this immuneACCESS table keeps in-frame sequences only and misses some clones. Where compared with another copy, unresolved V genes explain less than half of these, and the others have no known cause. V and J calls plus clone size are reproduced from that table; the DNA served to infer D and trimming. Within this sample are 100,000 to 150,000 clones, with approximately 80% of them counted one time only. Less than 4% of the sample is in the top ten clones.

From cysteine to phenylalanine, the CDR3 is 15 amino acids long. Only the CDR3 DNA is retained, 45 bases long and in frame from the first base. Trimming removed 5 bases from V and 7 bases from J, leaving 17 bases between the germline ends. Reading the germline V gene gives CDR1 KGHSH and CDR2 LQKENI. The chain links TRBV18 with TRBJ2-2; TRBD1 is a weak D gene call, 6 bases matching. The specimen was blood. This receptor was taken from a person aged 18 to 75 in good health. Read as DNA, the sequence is TGTGCCAGCTCAACGGCCACAGGGATGAGCGGGGAGCTGTTTTTT. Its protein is CASSTATGMSGELFF.